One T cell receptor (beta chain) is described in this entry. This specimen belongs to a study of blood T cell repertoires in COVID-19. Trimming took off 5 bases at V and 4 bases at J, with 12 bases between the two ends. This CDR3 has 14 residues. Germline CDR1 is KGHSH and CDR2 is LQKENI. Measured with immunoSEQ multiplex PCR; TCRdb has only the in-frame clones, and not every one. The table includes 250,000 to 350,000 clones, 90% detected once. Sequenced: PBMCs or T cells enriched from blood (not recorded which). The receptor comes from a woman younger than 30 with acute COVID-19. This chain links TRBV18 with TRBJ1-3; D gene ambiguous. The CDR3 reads CASSSSVRGNTIYF. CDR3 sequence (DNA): TGTGCCAGCTCATCCTCCGTCAGAGGAAACACCATATATTTT.